The 26 T cell receptor beta chains below all came from one sample that was sequenced in a study of identical twins. One entry per CDR3 protein, called by TCRdb with MiXCR from the 5' RACE reads. Here the sample spans roughly 720,000 distinct CDR3 sequences, 15% to 20% being singletons. The same specimen was also included in a second study, on T cells expressing NK-cell markers.

Sequencing was carried out using PBMCs. These receptor sequences come from a woman under 30 in good health.

The chain links TRBV6-4 to TRBJ1-6; D might be TRBD1 (6 bases). V was cut by 8 bases and J by 10 bases, with 15 bases left in between. Looked up from germline, CDR1 is MRHNA and CDR2 is SNTAGT. This CDR3 contains 13 residues. The CDR3 sequence: CASPTGLCSPLHF. CDR3 nucleotide sequence: TGTGCCAGCCCGACAGGACTTTGCTCACCCCTCCACTTT.

At least ten counts were recorded for this clonotype. The gene calls are TRBV7-6 and TRBJ2-7; maybe TRBD2 (6 bases). The CDR3 is 14 residues long. Germline assignment: CDR1 SGHVS and CDR2 FNYEAQ. V lost 5 bases to trimming and J lost 2 bases, with 13 bases between them. CDR3 protein: CASSPRLETYEQYF. In DNA, the CDR3 is TGTGCCAGCAGCCCAAGACTAGAAACCTACGAGCAGTACTTC.

The V gene is TRBV20-1, the J gene TRBJ1-2, with D possibly matching TRBD1 (6 bases). The CDR3 totals 12 residues. CDR1 is DFQATT, CDR2 SNEGSKA, per germline (reference sequence). The V end was cut by 4 bases, the J end by 3 bases, with 9 bases between. CDR3 amino acids: CSATTGYYGYTF. CDR3 bases: TGCAGTGCTACGACAGGATACTATGGCTACACCTTC.

A few counts support this clonotype. J is TRBJ2-3 and V is TRBV29-1, with D uncertain. This CDR3 contains 11 residues. Germline V CDR1 and CDR2: SQVTM, ANQGSEA. The V end was cut by 5 bases, the J end by 6 bases, with 9 bases between. The CDR3 coding sequence is TGCAGCGTTCGAACTGGGGATACGCAGTATTTT. It encodes CSVRTGDTQYF.

This clonotype has a handful of counts. The chain joins TRBV6-2 or TRBV6-3 to TRBJ1-2; 9 bases are shared with TRBD1. This CDR3 comprises 14 residues. Germline V gene sequence: CDR1 MNHEY, CDR2 SVGEGT. After removal of 4 bases from V and 7 bases from J, the junction contained 7 bases not matched to a gene. The CDR3 DNA sequence: TGTGCCAGCAGTTCCCGGGACAGGGCTTCTGGCTACACCTTC. Its protein product is CASSSRDRASGYTF.

This clonotype has only a few counts. This chain links TRBV27 with TRBJ2-7, with D hard to call. The V gene lost 4 bases and the J gene lost 1 base, with 8 bases spanning the gap. CDR3 size: 13 residues. Germline assignment: CDR1 MNHEY and CDR2 SMNVEV (reference sequence). The chain's CDR3 is CASSYSMSYEQYF. The CDR3 nucleotides read TGTGCCAGCAGTTATTCAATGTCCTACGAGCAGTACTTC.

CDR3 DNA: TGTGCCAGCAGCCAAGACTTGGCGGGGGATGGCTACACCTTC. Protein: CASSQDLAGDGYTF. This rearrangement joins TRBV3-1 to TRBJ1-2; D may be TRBD1 (5 bases). The germline V and J ends were trimmed by 0 bases and 6 bases, with 11 bases remaining between them. This CDR3 has 14 residues. CDR1 is LGHDT and CDR2 is YNNKEL in the germline V gene (reference sequence).

The table lists this clonotype with a few counts. In DNA form, the CDR3 reads TGTGCCAGCAGACCCTTTAGAGGGGGGGCGATGGTCCCTAGAGAGACCCAGTACTTC. Its protein product is CASRPFRGGAMVPRETQYF. This rearrangement joins TRBV6-2 or TRBV6-3 to TRBJ2-5; D might be TRBD2 (7 bases). Germline V lookup: CDR1 MNHEY, CDR2 SVGEGT. Trimming cost V 6 bases and J 4 bases, with 30 bases left between them. The CDR3 extends over 19 amino acids.

This clonotype was picked up a small number of times. The chain is built from TRBV12-3 or TRBV12-4 and TRBJ1-6; D not resolved. The CDR3 runs to 13 residues. V lost 6 bases, J lost 10 bases, and 13 bases lay in between. The CDR3 DNA reads TGTGCCAGCAGACGAAGCGGGGAATCACCCCTCCACTTT. Its protein is CASRRSGESPLHF.

There are many counts of this clonotype. Written as DNA, the CDR3 is TGTGCCAGCAGTTCCCGGGACAGAGGCACAGATACGCAGTATTTT. This gives the protein CASSSRDRGTDTQYF. The genes are TRBV12-3 or TRBV12-4 and TRBJ2-3; 7 positions match TRBD1. This CDR3 is built from 15 residues. Losses at the gene ends were 4 bases for V and 1 base for J; bases not matched to a gene: 5.

This clonotype appeared a few times. V and J are TRBV7-2 and TRBJ2-1; the D is unclear. Between the trimmed V and J ends, which lost 1 base and 10 bases, there was a span of 11 bases. The CDR3 is made up of 13 amino acids. Germline V CDR1 and CDR2: SGHTA, FQGNSA. Written as DNA, the CDR3 is TGTGCCAGCAGCTTAGGACTTGATACAGAGCAGTTCTTC. Translating gives CASSLGLDTEQFF.

This clonotype was observed a few times. The chain links TRBV6-5 to TRBJ2-5; 8 bases match TRBD2. Germline CDR1 is MNHEY and CDR2 is SVGAGI. This CDR3 has 15 residues. The V segment lost 3 bases and the J segment 3 bases; nucleotides outside the gene matches: 6. CDR3 loop: CASSYPTSGEETQYF. In DNA, the CDR3 is TGTGCCAGCAGTTATCCCACTAGCGGCGAAGAGACCCAGTACTTC.

Only a few counts were recorded for this clonotype. The rearrangement joins TRBV20-1 to TRBJ1-2; D is possibly TRBD1 (5 bases). The length of the CDR3 is 12 residues. The ends were cut back, 0 bases at V and 7 bases at J, with 9 bases in the middle. CDR1 DFQATT and CDR2 SNEGSKA come from the germline V gene (reference sequence). CDR3 protein: CSARDFGGGYTF. Written as DNA, the CDR3 is TGCAGTGCTAGAGATTTCGGGGGTGGCTACACCTTC.

This clonotype was seen a few times. This chain joins TRBV10-1 and TRBJ2-7, with D unclear. The CDR3 loop spans 13 amino acids. The germline CDR1 and CDR2 sequences are WNHNN and SYGVQD (reference sequence). V was clipped by 4 bases and J by 3 bases, with 10 bases between them. CDR3 region: CASSATGFYEQYF. CDR3 DNA sequence: TGCGCCAGCAGTGCGACGGGCTTCTACGAGCAGTACTTC.

The table lists this clonotype with a few counts. V gene TRBV20-1 combines with J gene TRBJ2-5; no clear D. Looked up from germline, CDR1 is DFQATT and CDR2 is SNEGSKA (reference sequence). This CDR3 has 16 amino acids. Between the trimmed V and J ends, which lost 0 bases and 5 bases, there was a span of 19 bases. The DNA of the CDR3 is TGCAGTGCTAGAGACCGCCGAAAGCCGAGTGTGGAGACCCAGTACTTC. Translating it yields CSARDRRKPSVETQYF.

The genes are TRBV6-2 or TRBV6-3 and TRBJ2-1; TRBD2 might be the D (6 bases). Deletions cut 6 bases from V and 7 bases from J, with 19 bases between. Germline-derived CDR1 and CDR2 are MNHEY and SVGEGT. The CDR3 consists of 15 residues. The CDR3 loop reads CASSPRDSPSNEQFF. CDR3 bases: TGTGCCAGCAGCCCCCGGGACTCCCCTAGTAATGAGCAGTTCTTC.

The rearrangement uses TRBV4-3 and TRBJ1-5; D unresolved. This CDR3 has 13 residues. The V and J ends lost 1 base and 7 bases respectively, with 8 bases between them. Germline CDR1 is LGHNA and CDR2 is YSLEER. The CDR3, as DNA: TGCGCCAGCAGCCAAGCGGAGGGACAGCCCCAGCATTTT. Protein: CASSQAEGQPQHF.

This clonotype was recorded many times. This chain connects TRBV20-1 to TRBJ2-7; 13 nucleotides match TRBD2. The CDR3 covers 17 residues. The germline CDR1 and CDR2 sequences are DFQATT and SNEGSKA (reference sequence). With 0 bases clipped from V and 3 bases from J, the junction kept 8 bases outside the gene matches. Here the CDR3 reads CSARDQLAGGRDYEQYF. CDR3 coding DNA: TGCAGTGCTAGAGATCAACTAGCGGGAGGGAGGGACTACGAGCAGTACTTC.

This clonotype was found a few times. The J gene is TRBJ2-7, the V gene TRBV7-9; TRBD1 matches at 10 bases. The V and J ends lost 4 bases and 4 bases, in that order; junction bases with no gene match: 4. The CDR3 contains 14 residues. The germline gives CDR1 SEHNR, CDR2 FQNEAQ (reference sequence). The CDR3 spells CASSWDRGKYEQYF. Here the CDR3 DNA reads TGTGCCAGCAGCTGGGACAGGGGAAAATACGAGCAGTACTTC.

The chain employs TRBV5-4 and TRBJ2-5; 14 positions agree with TRBD2. Germline V gene data show CDR1 as SGHNT and CDR2 as YYREEE (reference sequence). There are 15 residues in the CDR3. Trimming took 4 bases from V and 5 from J; bases not matched to a gene: 4. The CDR3 is CASSRTSGRSETQYF. The CDR3 region has the DNA TGTGCCAGCAGCCGGACTAGCGGGAGGTCGGAGACCCAGTACTTC.

The chain employs TRBV6-2 or TRBV6-3 and TRBJ2-7; D is uncertain. This CDR3 contains 12 residues. V lost 6 bases to trimming and J lost 4 bases, with 10 bases between them. CDR1 MNHEY and CDR2 SVGEGT come from the germline V gene. The CDR3 here is CASSRANYEQYF. The CDR3 DNA reads TGTGCCAGCAGCCGAGCGAATTACGAGCAGTACTTC.

The chain combines TRBV20-1 with TRBJ1-1; possibly TRBD1 for D (5 bases). CDR3 length: 14 residues. CDR1 and CDR2 (germline): DFQATT, SNEGSKA (reference sequence). V was pared by 4 bases and J by 2 bases, with 14 bases between. The CDR3 spells CSAMGGGGNTEAFF. The CDR3 DNA sequence: TGCAGTGCTATGGGAGGCGGGGGAAACACTGAAGCTTTCTTT.

The count of this clonotype is one. The chain links TRBV5-5 to TRBJ2-6, with D unclear. Trimming took 3 bases from V and 2 from J, leaving 12 bases between them. Looked up from germline, CDR1 is SGHKS and CDR2 is YYEKEE (reference sequence). CDR3 length equals 16 residues. CDR3 region: CASSSPPMAGANVLTF. CDR3 bases: TGTGCCAGCAGCTCACCCCCGATGGCTGGGGCCAACGTCCTGACTTTC.

The chain combines TRBV20-1 with TRBJ2-1; 9 nucleotides match TRBD2. CDR1 and CDR2 (germline): DFQATT, SNEGSKA (reference sequence). The CDR3 has 15 residues. The J segment lost 3 bases and the V segment lost 5 bases, leaving 8 bases of the junction unmatched. In nucleotides, the CDR3 is TGCAGTGCTTCCCTAGCGGGGCGATTCTACAATGAGCAGTTCTTC. Its translation is CSASLAGRFYNEQFF.

This clonotype was observed at least ten times. This CDR3 reads CAISAQGAGQPQHF. CDR3 in DNA: TGTGCCATCAGTGCACAGGGGGCCGGTCAGCCCCAGCATTTT. The gene calls are TRBV10-3 and TRBJ1-5, with 9 bases lining up with TRBD1. With V trimmed by 4 bases and J by 6 bases, 4 bases remained unmatched. This CDR3 has 14 residues. Germline loops: CDR1 ENHRY, CDR2 SYGVKD.

The chain carries TRBV10-3 and TRBJ2-3; 9 nucleotides match TRBD2. V lost 6 bases and J lost 4; bases outside the gene matches: 5. CDR3 length: 14 residues. CDR1 and CDR2 from the germline V gene are ENHRY and SYGVKD. DNA of the CDR3: TGTGCCATCAGAGAAGGCGGGGGGGCAGATACGCAGTATTTT. This encodes CAIREGGGADTQYF.